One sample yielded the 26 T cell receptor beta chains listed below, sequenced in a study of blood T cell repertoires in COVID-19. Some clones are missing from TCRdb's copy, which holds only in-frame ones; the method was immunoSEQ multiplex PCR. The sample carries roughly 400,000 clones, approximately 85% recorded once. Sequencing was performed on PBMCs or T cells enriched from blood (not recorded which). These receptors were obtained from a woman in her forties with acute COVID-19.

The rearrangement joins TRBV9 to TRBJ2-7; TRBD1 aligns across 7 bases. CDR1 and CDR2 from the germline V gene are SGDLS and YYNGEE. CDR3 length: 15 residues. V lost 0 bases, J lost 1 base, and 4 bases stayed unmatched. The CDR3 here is CASSVAPGQSYEQYF. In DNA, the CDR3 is TGTGCCAGCAGCGTAGCTCCGGGACAGTCCTACGAGCAGTACTTC.

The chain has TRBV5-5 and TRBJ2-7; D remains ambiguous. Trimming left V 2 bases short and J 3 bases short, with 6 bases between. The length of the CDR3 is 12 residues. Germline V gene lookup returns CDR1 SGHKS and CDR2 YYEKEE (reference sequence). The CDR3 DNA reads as TGTGCCAGCAGCTTCAACAGCTACGAGCAGTACTTC. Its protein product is CASSFNSYEQYF.

The DNA for the CDR3 is TGTGCCAGCTCACGACTACACACAGATACGCAGTATTTT. Residues: CASSRLHTDTQYF. The chain links TRBV18 to TRBJ2-3; D possibly corresponds to TRBD2 (5 bases). V was trimmed by 4 bases and J by 2 bases, leaving 7 bases between them. Germline V gene lookup returns CDR1 KGHSH and CDR2 LQKENI. This CDR3 spans 13 amino acids.

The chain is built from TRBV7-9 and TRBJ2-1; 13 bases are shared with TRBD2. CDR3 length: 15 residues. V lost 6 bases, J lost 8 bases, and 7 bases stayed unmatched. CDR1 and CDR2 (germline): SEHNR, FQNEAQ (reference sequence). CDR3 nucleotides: TGTGCCAGCAGTCATCGGACTAGCGGGGGCTATGAGCAGTTCTTC. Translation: CASSHRTSGGYEQFF.

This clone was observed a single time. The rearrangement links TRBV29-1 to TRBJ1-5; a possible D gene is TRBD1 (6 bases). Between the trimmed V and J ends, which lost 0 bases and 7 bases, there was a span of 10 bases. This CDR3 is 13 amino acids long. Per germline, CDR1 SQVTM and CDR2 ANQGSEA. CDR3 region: CSVEEGAGQPQHF. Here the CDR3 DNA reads TGCAGCGTTGAAGAGGGGGCTGGGCAGCCCCAGCATTTT.

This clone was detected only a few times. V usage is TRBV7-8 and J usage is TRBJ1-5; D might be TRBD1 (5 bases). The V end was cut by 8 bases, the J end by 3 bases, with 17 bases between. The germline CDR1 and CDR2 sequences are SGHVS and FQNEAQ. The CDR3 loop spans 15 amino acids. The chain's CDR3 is CASGPGGGLNQPQHF. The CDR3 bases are TGTGCCAGCGGACCGGGCGGGGGACTCAATCAGCCCCAGCATTTT.

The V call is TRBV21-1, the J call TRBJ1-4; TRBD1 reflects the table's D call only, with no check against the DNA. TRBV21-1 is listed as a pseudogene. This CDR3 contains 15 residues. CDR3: CASSKEGRVGEKLFF. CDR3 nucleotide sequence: TGTGCCAGCAGCAAAGAGGGCAGGGTAGGTGAAAAACTGTTTTTT.

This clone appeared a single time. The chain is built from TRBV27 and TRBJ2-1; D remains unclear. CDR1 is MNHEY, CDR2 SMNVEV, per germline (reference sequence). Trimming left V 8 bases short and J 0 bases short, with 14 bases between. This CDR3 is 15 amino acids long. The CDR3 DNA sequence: TGTGCCAGCGTTTCGACTCGAAGCTCCTACAATGAGCAGTTCTTC. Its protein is CASVSTRSSYNEQFF.

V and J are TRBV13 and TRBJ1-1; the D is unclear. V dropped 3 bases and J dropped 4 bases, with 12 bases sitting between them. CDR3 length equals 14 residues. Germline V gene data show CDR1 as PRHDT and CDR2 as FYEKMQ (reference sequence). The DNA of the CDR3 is TGTGCCAGCAGCTTTACTGGCCGCGGCACTGAAGCTTTCTTT. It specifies CASSFTGRGTEAFF.

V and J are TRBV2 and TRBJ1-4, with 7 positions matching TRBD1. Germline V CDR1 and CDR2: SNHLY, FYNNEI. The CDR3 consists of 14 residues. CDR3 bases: TGTGTCTCAGCGGTTTGGCAGGGGGATGAAAAACTGTTTTTT. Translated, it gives CVSAVWQGDEKLFF.

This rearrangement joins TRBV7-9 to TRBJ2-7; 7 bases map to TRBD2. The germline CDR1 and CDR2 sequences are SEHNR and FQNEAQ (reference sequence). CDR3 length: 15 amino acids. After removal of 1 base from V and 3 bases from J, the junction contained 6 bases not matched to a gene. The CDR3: CASSLGGGTLYEQYF. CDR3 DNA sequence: TGTGCCAGCAGCTTAGGGGGGGGAACCCTCTACGAGCAGTACTTC.

CDR3 region: CASVLLAGGPREQYF. The CDR3 region has the DNA TGTGCCAGCGTCCTACTAGCGGGGGGGCCTCGAGAGCAGTACTTC. The genes are TRBV21-1 and TRBJ2-7; TRBD2 is taken as the D call from the table, unchecked against the DNA. TRBV21-1 is noted as a pseudogene. CDR3 length: 15 residues.

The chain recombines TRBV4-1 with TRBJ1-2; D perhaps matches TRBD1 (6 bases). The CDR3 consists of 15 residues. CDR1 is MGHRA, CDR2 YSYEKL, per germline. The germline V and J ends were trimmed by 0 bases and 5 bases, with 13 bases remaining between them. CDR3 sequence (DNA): TGCGCCAGCAGCCAAGAATTTAGGACAGAATATGGCTACACCTTC. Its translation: CASSQEFRTEYGYTF.

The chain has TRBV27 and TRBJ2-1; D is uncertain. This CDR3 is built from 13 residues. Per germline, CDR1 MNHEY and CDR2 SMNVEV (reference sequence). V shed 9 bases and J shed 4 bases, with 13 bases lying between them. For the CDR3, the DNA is TGTGCCAGTTGTTTGCGCGGTTACAATGAGCAGTTCTTC. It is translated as CASCLRGYNEQFF.

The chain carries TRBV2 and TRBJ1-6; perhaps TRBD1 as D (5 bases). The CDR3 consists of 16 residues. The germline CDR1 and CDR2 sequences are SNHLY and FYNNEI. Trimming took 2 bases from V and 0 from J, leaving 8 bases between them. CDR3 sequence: CASSERGSSYNSPLHF. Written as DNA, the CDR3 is TGTGCCAGCAGTGAACGGGGGAGCTCCTATAATTCACCCCTCCACTTT.

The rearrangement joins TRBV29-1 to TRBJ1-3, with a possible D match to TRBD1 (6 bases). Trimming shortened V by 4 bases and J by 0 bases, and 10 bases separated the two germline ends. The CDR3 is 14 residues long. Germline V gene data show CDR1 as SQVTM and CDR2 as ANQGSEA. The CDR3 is CSVGQASSGNTIYF. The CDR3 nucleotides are TGCAGCGTTGGACAGGCCAGCTCTGGAAACACCATATATTTT.

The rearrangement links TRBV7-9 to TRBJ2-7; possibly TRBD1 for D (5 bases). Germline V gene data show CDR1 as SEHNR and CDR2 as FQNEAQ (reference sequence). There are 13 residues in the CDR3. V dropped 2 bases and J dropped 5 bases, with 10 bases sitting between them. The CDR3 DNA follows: TGTGCCAGCAGCTTACTGTTAGGGGACGAGCAGTACTTC. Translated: CASSLLLGDEQYF.

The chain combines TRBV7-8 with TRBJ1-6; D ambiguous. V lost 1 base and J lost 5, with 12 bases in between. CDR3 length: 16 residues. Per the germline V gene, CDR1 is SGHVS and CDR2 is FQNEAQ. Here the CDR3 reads CASSLVRWRDNSPLHF. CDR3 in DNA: TGTGCCAGCAGCTTAGTCAGGTGGCGGGATAATTCACCCCTCCACTTT.

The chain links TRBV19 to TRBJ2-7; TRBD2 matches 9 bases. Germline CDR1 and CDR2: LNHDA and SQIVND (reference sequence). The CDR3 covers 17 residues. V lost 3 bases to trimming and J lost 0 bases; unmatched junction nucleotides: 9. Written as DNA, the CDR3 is TGTGCCAGTAGTATCGGCATAGCGGGGGAAATCTCCTACGAGCAGTACTTC. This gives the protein CASSIGIAGEISYEQYF.

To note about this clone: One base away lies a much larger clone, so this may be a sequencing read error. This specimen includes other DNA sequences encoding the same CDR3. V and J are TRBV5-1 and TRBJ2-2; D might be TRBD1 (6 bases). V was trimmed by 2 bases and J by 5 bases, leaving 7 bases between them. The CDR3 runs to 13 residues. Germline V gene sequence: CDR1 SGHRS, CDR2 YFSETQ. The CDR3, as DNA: TGCGCCAGCAGCTTACAGGGAACCGGGGAGCTGTTTTTT. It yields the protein CASSLQGTGELFF.

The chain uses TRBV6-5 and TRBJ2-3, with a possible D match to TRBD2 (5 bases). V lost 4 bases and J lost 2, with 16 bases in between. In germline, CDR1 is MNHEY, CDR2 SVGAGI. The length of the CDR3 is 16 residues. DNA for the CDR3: TGTGCCAGCAGTTCTGTGGCGGGTCATGACACAGATACGCAGTATTTT. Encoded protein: CASSSVAGHDTDTQYF.

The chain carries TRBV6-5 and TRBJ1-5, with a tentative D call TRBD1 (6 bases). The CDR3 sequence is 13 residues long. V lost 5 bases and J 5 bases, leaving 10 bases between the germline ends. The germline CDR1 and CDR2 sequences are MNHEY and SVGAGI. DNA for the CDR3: TGTGCCAGCAGTCTAGGGGGGGATCAGCCCCAGCATTTT. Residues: CASSLGGDQPQHF.

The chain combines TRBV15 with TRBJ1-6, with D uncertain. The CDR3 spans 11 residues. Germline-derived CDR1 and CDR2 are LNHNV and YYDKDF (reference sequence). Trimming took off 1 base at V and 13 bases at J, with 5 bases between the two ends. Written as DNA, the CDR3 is TGTGCCACCAGCAGAGGAGGGCCCCTCCACTTT. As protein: CATSRGGPLHF.

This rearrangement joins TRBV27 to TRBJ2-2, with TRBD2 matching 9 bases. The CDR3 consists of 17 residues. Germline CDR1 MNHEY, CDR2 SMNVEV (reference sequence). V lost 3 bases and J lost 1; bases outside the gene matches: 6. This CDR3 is CASSFGPAGGNTGELFF. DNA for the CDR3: TGTGCCAGCAGTTTCGGACCAGCGGGGGGGAACACCGGGGAGCTGTTTTTT.

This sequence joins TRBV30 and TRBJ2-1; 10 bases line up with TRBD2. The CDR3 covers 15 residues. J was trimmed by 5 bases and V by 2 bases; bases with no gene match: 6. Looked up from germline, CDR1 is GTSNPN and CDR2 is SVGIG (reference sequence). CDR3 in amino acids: CAWSPERGGHNEQFF. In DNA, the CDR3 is TGTGCCTGGAGTCCAGAGCGGGGGGGCCACAATGAGCAGTTCTTC.

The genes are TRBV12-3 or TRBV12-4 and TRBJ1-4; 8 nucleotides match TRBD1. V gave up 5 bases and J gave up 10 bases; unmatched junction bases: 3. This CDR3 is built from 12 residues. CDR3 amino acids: CASSRQGRKLFF. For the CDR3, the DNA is TGTGCCAGCAGTCGACAGGGGAGAAAACTGTTTTTT.